The 13 T cell receptor beta chains below all came from one sample that was sequenced in a study of beta chain features in type 1 diabetes. Expressed TCRB transcripts were sequenced, since all the RNA that had been isolated was reverse transcribed. Some clones are missing from TCRdb's copy, which holds only in-frame ones; the method was immunoSEQ multiplex PCR. Of 300,000 to 350,000 clones listed, roughly 8% are singletons. Sample: central memory CD4+ T cells from blood. These receptors came from a woman between 18 and 30 years old in good health.

This chain uses TRBV28 with TRBJ2-7; TRBD2 matches at 7 bases. Germline V CDR1 and CDR2: MDHEN, SYDVKM. Trimming at V came to 7 bases and at J to 0 bases, leaving 9 bases not matched to a gene. The CDR3 is 15 amino acids. CDR3 residues: CASISGASGSYEQYF. The CDR3 DNA follows: TGTGCCAGCATTTCCGGGGCTAGCGGCTCCTACGAGCAGTACTTC.

This clone was counted a few times. V is TRBV6-5 and J is TRBJ2-4; D uncertain. This CDR3 region has 15 residues. Trimming took off 4 bases at V and 6 bases at J, with 16 bases between the two ends. CDR1 is MNHEY, CDR2 SVGAGI, per germline. Here the CDR3 reads CASSSPDVSANIQYF. In DNA, the CDR3 is TGTGCCAGCAGTTCGCCGGACGTCTCGGCAAACATTCAGTACTTC.

The V call is TRBV2, the J call TRBJ2-1; 11 nucleotides line up with TRBD2. V was pared by 7 bases and J by 4 bases, with 6 bases of the junction left unmatched. Germline CDR1 reads SNHLY; CDR2 reads FYNNEI. CDR3 size: 15 residues. This CDR3 reads CASKTGTSGYNEQFF. For the CDR3, the DNA is TGTGCCAGCAAAACCGGGACTAGCGGTTACAATGAGCAGTTCTTC.

This clone has just a few counts. The CDR3 region has the DNA TGTGCCAGCAGCATTGACTGGGAAGAGACCCAGTACTTC. This encodes CASSIDWEETQYF. The rearrangement uses TRBV11-1 and TRBJ2-5; D is unresolved. With 5 bases removed from V and 3 bases from J, the gap between germline ends came to 10 bases. Germline V gives CDR1 SGHAT, CDR2 FQDESV (reference sequence). The CDR3 is 13 residues long.

This rearrangement joins TRBV2 to TRBJ2-7; the D gene could be TRBD1 or TRBD2 (5 bases each). V was cut by 1 base and J by 3 bases, with 16 bases left in between. The CDR3 covers 16 residues. In germline, CDR1 is SNHLY, CDR2 FYNNEI. The CDR3: CASSEVWGRRNYEQYF. CDR3 DNA: TGTGCCAGCAGTGAAGTGTGGGGACGACGAAACTACGAGCAGTACTTC.

In this sample, this clone turned up a few times. The rearrangement uses TRBV4-1 and TRBJ2-2, with 7 positions matching TRBD1. Germline V lookup: CDR1 MGHRA, CDR2 YSYEKL. Germline trimming cut 4 bases from V and 5 bases from J; bases unmatched to any gene: 10. The CDR3 is 16 amino acids. The CDR3 protein is CASSPLGGLGTGELFF. The CDR3, as DNA: TGCGCCAGCAGCCCCCTAGGGGGCCTCGGAACCGGGGAGCTGTTTTTT.

This clone has a handful of counts. The gene calls are TRBV4-2 and TRBJ2-1, with 8 bases matching TRBD2. CDR1 is LGHNA, CDR2 YNFKEQ, per germline. The CDR3 is 15 residues long. V was clipped by 7 bases and J by 4 bases; unmatched bases: 9. Written as DNA, the CDR3 is TGTGCCAGCACCCAGAGGGGCGGGAGGTACAATGAGCAGTTCTTC. This encodes CASTQRGGRYNEQFF.

The V gene is TRBV20-1, the J gene TRBJ1-2, with D unclear. Germline lookup yields CDR1 DFQATT and CDR2 SNEGSKA (reference sequence). The V and J ends lost 2 bases and 4 bases respectively, with 5 bases between them. The CDR3 consists of 11 residues. In DNA form, the CDR3 reads TGCAGTGCTAGAATTTCCTATGGCTACACCTTC. This encodes CSARISYGYTF.

V is TRBV6-5 and J is TRBJ1-1, with a tentative D call TRBD1 (5 bases). CDR1 MNHEY and CDR2 SVGAGI come from the germline V gene. This CDR3 has 15 amino acids. V was pared by 0 bases and J by 7 bases, with 15 bases between. The CDR3 DNA is TGTGCCAGCAGTTACTCATCGCAGGGCGGGGTTGAAGCTTTCTTT. It is translated as CASSYSSQGGVEAFF.

The chain recombines TRBV6-5 with TRBJ2-7; TRBD1 matches at 10 bases. The CDR3 has 14 residues. Germline V lookup: CDR1 MNHEY, CDR2 SVGAGI. V gave up 5 bases and J gave up 7 bases; unmatched junction bases: 8. This CDR3 is CASSEIPGQGEQYF. The DNA of the CDR3 is TGTGCCAGCAGTGAAATACCGGGACAGGGGGAGCAGTACTTC.

This clone turned up a few times. The chain couples TRBV19 to TRBJ2-3; no firm D call. The CDR3 sequence is 14 residues long. Trimming removed 4 bases at V and 2 bases at J, with 10 bases between. Per germline, CDR1 LNHDA and CDR2 SQIVND (reference sequence). CDR3 loop: CASSSHRYTDTQYF. CDR3 nucleotide sequence: TGTGCCAGTAGTAGCCACCGATACACAGATACGCAGTATTTT.

This clone was picked up many times. The chain joins TRBV2 to TRBJ2-1, with unresolved D. The CDR3 sequence is 15 residues long. Trimming took off 0 bases at V and 6 bases at J, with 12 bases between the two ends. The germline CDR1 and CDR2 sequences are SNHLY and FYNNEI. The CDR3 loop is CASSEALRVFNEQFF. CDR3 bases: TGTGCCAGCAGTGAAGCGCTTCGGGTATTCAATGAGCAGTTCTTC.

This clone has at least ten counts. The chain couples TRBV7-9 to TRBJ2-1; D ambiguous. V dropped 4 bases and J dropped 8 bases, with 9 bases sitting between them. Germline loops: CDR1 SEHNR, CDR2 FQNEAQ (reference sequence). The CDR3 runs 12 residues. The DNA of the CDR3 is TGTGCCAGCAGCTCGACAAGCTATGAGCAGTTCTTC. This translates into CASSSTSYEQFF. The full variable domain, with the rest looked up from reference TRBV7-9 and TRBJ2-1, is DTGVSQNPRHKITKRGQNVTFRCDPISEHNRLYWYRQTLGQGPEFLTYFQNEAQLEKSRLLSDRFSAERPKGSFSTLEIQRTEQGDSAMYLCASSSTSYEQFFGPGTRLTVL.